The 30 T cell receptor beta chains presented below share a single source sample, sequenced in a study of T cell changes during pregnancy in multiple sclerosis (dated by TCRdb to about 2019). Library creation used the immunoSEQ multiplex PCR assay. Here the immuneACCESS table is served through TCRdb, limited to in-frame sequences with V and J called. Missing clones are a known gap in these copies; in checked studies unresolved V genes cover under half, and the rest lacks a known reason. The sample yields 95,000 to 100,000 clones; 92% were counted once. 2% to 3% of the sample is taken by the ten largest. Specimen: peripheral blood, collected after pregnancy. These receptors originate from a female donor in good health, enrolled as a control in a pregnancy study.

V is TRBV5-6 and J is TRBJ1-1, with D maybe TRBD1 (6 bases). The CDR3 consists of 13 residues. CDR1 and CDR2 from the germline V gene are SGHDT and YYEEEE. V was pared by 2 bases and J by 6 bases, with 11 bases between. The CDR3 bases are TGTGCCAGCAGCTTACAGGGTTGGGCTGAAGCTTTCTTT. This gives the protein CASSLQGWAEAFF.

This clone was counted a single time. This chain links TRBV28 with TRBJ1-4; D gene ambiguous. Trimming removed 5 bases at V and 5 bases at J, with 21 bases between. The V gene's germline CDR1 is MDHEN and CDR2 SYDVKM. This CDR3 is 17 amino acids long. The CDR3 sequence: CASSGGVILALNEKLFF. As DNA, the CDR3 is TGTGCCAGCAGTGGCGGGGTAATATTAGCTCTAAATGAAAAACTGTTTTTT. Complete variable domain (other parts from reference TRBV28 and TRBJ1-4): DVKVTQSSRYLVKRTGEKVFLECVQDMDHENMFWYRQDPGLGLRLIYFSYDVKMKEKGDIPEGYSVSREKKERFSLILESASTNQTSMYLCASSGGVILALNEKLFFGSGTQLSVL.

The rearrangement links TRBV10-3 to TRBJ2-1, with TRBD2 matching over 9 bases. J gave up 4 bases and V 7 bases, and 2 bases lay outside the gene matches. Germline-derived CDR1 and CDR2 are ENHRY and SYGVKD. The CDR3 has 13 amino acids. The chain's CDR3 is CAITAGGYNEQFF. The CDR3 nucleotides are TGTGCCATCACAGCGGGGGGATACAATGAGCAGTTCTTC.

The V call is TRBV27, the J call TRBJ2-1, with 10 positions matching TRBD2. Unmatched junction bases numbered 8, after V lost 5 bases and J lost 4 bases. The CDR3 is 16 residues long. The germline gives CDR1 MNHEY, CDR2 SMNVEV (reference sequence). CDR3 region: CASSLSAGGTYNEQFF. DNA of the CDR3: TGTGCCAGCAGTCTCTCAGCGGGGGGGACGTACAATGAGCAGTTCTTC.

The V gene is TRBV28, the J gene TRBJ2-7; 7 nucleotides align to TRBD1. Germline CDR1 reads MDHEN; CDR2 reads SYDVKM. The ends lost 6 bases at V and 2 bases at J; junction bases unmatched: 4. This CDR3 has 13 residues. The CDR3 reads CASRMTGPYEQYF. The CDR3 region has the DNA TGTGCCAGCAGAATGACAGGGCCCTACGAGCAGTACTTC.

V usage is TRBV11-2 and J usage is TRBJ1-3, with a possible D match to TRBD1 (5 bases). The CDR3 is 18 amino acids. The ends were cut back, 0 bases at V and 3 bases at J, with 18 bases in the middle. The germline gives CDR1 SGHAT, CDR2 FQNNGV. The CDR3, as DNA: TGTGCCAGCAGCTTAGATAGCCCCTTAAGGGGTTTTGGAAACACCATATATTTT. Translating it yields CASSLDSPLRGFGNTIYF.

This chain links TRBV5-1 with TRBJ2-2; no reliable D call. In germline, CDR1 is SGHRS, CDR2 YFSETQ. Deletions cut 0 bases from V and 6 bases from J, with 15 bases between. CDR3 length equals 16 residues. The CDR3 is CASSLVPGRRAGELFF. The CDR3 nucleotides are TGCGCCAGCAGCTTGGTTCCAGGTCGGCGAGCCGGGGAGCTGTTTTTT. Supplemented by reference TRBV5-1 and TRBJ2-2, the full variable domain reads KAGVTQTPRYLIKTRGQQVTLSCSPISGHRSVSWYQQTPGQGLQFLFEYFSETQRNKGNFPGRFSGRQFSNSRSEMNVSTLELGDSALYLCASSLVPGRRAGELFFGEGSRLTVL.

CDR3 loop: CSALGLAGVGQETQYF. The CDR3 DNA reads as TGCAGCGCTCTCGGACTAGCGGGAGTTGGTCAAGAGACCCAGTACTTC. V usage is TRBV29-1 and J usage is TRBJ2-5; 13 bases line up with TRBD2. Losses at the gene ends were 7 bases for V and 2 bases for J; bases not matched to a gene: 10. Germline V gives CDR1 SQVTM, CDR2 ANQGSEA. The CDR3 covers 16 residues.

This chain uses TRBV7-3 with TRBJ1-1; weak D call: TRBD1 (6 bases). The CDR3 has 13 amino acids. The V gene's germline CDR1 is SGHTA and CDR2 FQGTGA. The V end lost 4 bases, the J end lost 5 bases, and 11 bases lay between the germline ends. CDR3 nucleotide sequence: TGTGCCAGCAGCTCGCAGGGGATTACTGAAGCTTTCTTT. Encoded protein: CASSSQGITEAFF.

The chain joins TRBV7-6 to TRBJ1-4; D is unclear. The germline CDR1 and CDR2 sequences are SGHVS and FNYEAQ. V was cut by 5 bases and J by 8 bases, with 12 bases left in between. The length of the CDR3 is 13 residues. The CDR3 protein is CASSPRYREKLFF. CDR3 sequence (DNA): TGTGCCAGCAGCCCTCGCTACAGAGAAAAACTGTTTTTT.

The chain is built from TRBV18 and TRBJ1-1; D is uncertain. Germline V lookup: CDR1 KGHSH, CDR2 LQKENI. Trimming took off 6 bases at V and 1 base at J, with 9 bases between the two ends. The CDR3 sequence is 13 residues long. In DNA, the CDR3 is TGTGCCAGCTCGCAACAACAGAACACTGAAGCTTTCTTT. As protein: CASSQQQNTEAFF.

The chain links TRBV5-8 to TRBJ1-3; D not resolved. This CDR3 has 14 residues. The V and J ends lost 0 bases and 2 bases respectively, with 6 bases between them. CDR1 is SGHTS, CDR2 YDEGEE, per germline. The DNA for the CDR3 is TGTGCCAGCAGCTTGGCGCCGGCTGGAAACACCATATATTTT. This codes for CASSLAPAGNTIYF.

This chain connects TRBV6-1 to TRBJ2-7; perhaps TRBD1 as D (6 bases). Germline CDR1 and CDR2: MNHNS and SASEGT. This CDR3 comprises 16 residues. Trimming cost V 0 bases and J 2 bases, with 14 bases left between them. CDR3 DNA: TGTGCCAGCAGTGAAGCGAGGGGGAGCGGAGCCTACGAGCAGTACTTC. It translates to CASSEARGSGAYEQYF.

This clone turned up a few times. The chain joins TRBV6-4 to TRBJ1-1; TRBD1 aligns across 9 bases. Germline CDR1 and CDR2: MRHNA and SNTAGT. The CDR3 runs to 14 residues. J was trimmed by 2 bases and V by 8 bases; bases with no gene match: 6. Here the CDR3 reads CASARQGDNTEAFF. CDR3 DNA: TGTGCCAGCGCCAGACAGGGGGACAACACTGAAGCTTTCTTT.

The chain joins TRBV19 to TRBJ1-4, with TRBD1 matching 7 bases. The V and J ends lost 7 bases and 8 bases, in that order; junction bases with no gene match: 13. The germline V gene encodes CDR1 LNHDA and CDR2 SQIVND (reference sequence). The CDR3 is made up of 15 amino acids. The CDR3 DNA reads as TGTGCCAGTACCGACCCAGGGGGATCGGAAGAAAAACTGTTTTTT. This codes for CASTDPGGSEEKLFF.

This sequence joins TRBV15 and TRBJ2-7; 8 nucleotides align to TRBD2. The germline gives CDR1 LNHNV, CDR2 YYDKDF (reference sequence). With 4 bases clipped from V and 0 bases from J, the junction kept 11 bases outside the gene matches. This CDR3 is built from 17 residues. CDR3 residues: CATSTKRLLADSYEQYF. The CDR3 DNA is TGTGCCACCAGCACTAAGAGGTTACTAGCGGACTCCTACGAGCAGTACTTC.

This clone appeared a few times. The chain is built from TRBV30 and TRBJ1-1; perhaps TRBD1 as D (5 bases). Trimming took 4 bases from V and 2 from J, leaving 8 bases between them. Germline values: CDR1 GTSNPN, CDR2 SVGIG (reference sequence). CDR3 size: 12 residues. In nucleotides, the CDR3 is TGTGCCTGGAACCAGGGCAACACTGAAGCTTTCTTT. Amino acids: CAWNQGNTEAFF.

The chain couples TRBV28 to TRBJ2-7; TRBD1 matches 8 bases. Per germline, CDR1 MDHEN and CDR2 SYDVKM. The CDR3 extends over 14 amino acids. V shed 4 bases, J shed 7 bases, and the junction held 9 bases outside the gene matches. CDR3 amino acids: CASSWDRPLGEQYF. Written as DNA, the CDR3 is TGTGCCAGCAGTTGGGACAGGCCCTTAGGGGAGCAGTACTTC.

This chain links TRBV5-5 with TRBJ1-5; D is unclear. The CDR3 extends over 14 amino acids. The germline V gene has CDR1 SGHKS and CDR2 YYEKEE (reference sequence). Trimming left V 4 bases short and J 0 bases short, with 8 bases between. CDR3 sequence (DNA): TGTGCCAGCAGCCGGGAGTTTAGCAATCAGCCCCAGCATTTT. Its translation is CASSREFSNQPQHF. Drawing the rest from reference TRBV5-5 and TRBJ1-5, the complete variable domain is DAGVTQSPTHLIKTRGQQVTLRCSPISGHKSVSWYQQVLGQGPQFIFQYYEKEERGRGNFPDRFSARQFPNYSSELNVNALLLGDSALYLCASSREFSNQPQHFGDGTRLSIL.

This chain joins TRBV4-2 and TRBJ2-1; 8 nucleotides align to TRBD1. Germline trimming cut 0 bases from V and 6 bases from J; bases unmatched to any gene: 7. From germline, CDR1 is LGHNA and CDR2 YNFKEQ. The CDR3 covers 16 residues. Written as DNA, the CDR3 is TGTGCCAGCAGCCAAGATATGCAGGGGGCCATCAATGAGCAGTTCTTC. This gives the protein CASSQDMQGAINEQFF.

The chain links TRBV6-6 to TRBJ2-5; 7 bases are shared with TRBD1. V lost 6 bases and J lost 4; bases outside the gene matches: 5. The CDR3 totals 13 residues. Germline V gene data show CDR1 as MNHNY and CDR2 as SVGAGI (reference sequence). The CDR3 nucleotides are TGTGCCAGCAGCCTCGGACAGGTAGAGACCCAGTACTTC. Encoded protein: CASSLGQVETQYF.

The DNA of the CDR3 is TGTGCCAGCAGCATACAGGGGGCCGACGAGCAGTACTTC. Translating gives CASSIQGADEQYF. The chain couples TRBV27 to TRBJ2-7; 9 bases are shared with TRBD1. The V and J ends lost 6 bases and 5 bases, in that order; junction bases with no gene match: 5. This CDR3 has 13 amino acids. The V gene's germline CDR1 is MNHEY and CDR2 SMNVEV (reference sequence).

The chain carries TRBV5-4 and TRBJ2-7; 10 bases line up with TRBD1. Looked up from germline, CDR1 is SGHNT and CDR2 is YYREEE (reference sequence). Trimming took 5 bases from V and 6 from J; bases not matched to a gene: 14. The CDR3 length is 16 residues. The CDR3 here is CASRGASGQGDGEQYF. Written as DNA, the CDR3 is TGTGCCAGCAGGGGGGCCTCAGGACAGGGGGACGGCGAGCAGTACTTC.

The chain uses TRBV29-1 and TRBJ1-5, with D tentatively TRBD1 (6 bases). Looked up from germline, CDR1 is SQVTM and CDR2 is ANQGSEA. The CDR3 contains 13 residues. Trimming took off 5 bases at V and 11 bases at J, with 19 bases between the two ends. CDR3 loop: CSVLGQGSVSQHF. Here the CDR3 DNA reads TGCAGCGTTCTGGGGCAGGGGAGTGTGTCCCAGCATTTT.

The chain has TRBV15 and TRBJ2-1; D unclear. The CDR3 consists of 16 residues. In germline, CDR1 is LNHNV, CDR2 YYDKDF (reference sequence). Trimming took off 0 bases at V and 4 bases at J, with 13 bases between the two ends. The CDR3 protein is CATSRDPRVRYNEQFF. CDR3 DNA: TGTGCCACCAGCAGAGATCCTCGGGTCCGGTACAATGAGCAGTTCTTC. Based on the CDR3 plus reference TRBV15 and TRBJ2-1, the full variable domain is DAMVIQNPRYQVTQFGKPVTLSCSQTLNHNVMYWYQQKSSQAPKLLFHYYDKDFNNEADTPDNFQSRRPNTSFCFLDIRSPGLGDTAMYLCATSRDPRVRYNEQFFGPGTRLTVL.

This chain uses TRBV6-5 with TRBJ1-1, with 7 bases aligning to TRBD1. V trimming: 5 bases; J trimming: 5 bases; junction bases outside the gene matches: 5. This CDR3 is 13 amino acids long. Germline CDR1 reads MNHEY; CDR2 reads SVGAGI. CDR3 protein: CASSGTDLTEAFF. CDR3 nucleotide sequence: TGTGCCAGCAGTGGGACAGATCTTACTGAAGCTTTCTTT.

The chain uses TRBV28 and TRBJ2-3, with D maybe TRBD2 (6 bases). V shed 2 bases and J shed 2 bases, with 17 bases lying between them. The CDR3 runs to 17 residues. Germline V lookup: CDR1 MDHEN, CDR2 SYDVKM. This chain's CDR3 is CASSLTARGENTDTQYF. In DNA, the CDR3 is TGTGCCAGCAGTTTAACAGCACGCGGGGAGAACACAGATACGCAGTATTTT.

This sequence joins TRBV6-5 and TRBJ2-7, with 11 bases lining up with TRBD1. The CDR3 contains 14 residues. V dropped 8 bases and J dropped 3; count of bases not matched to a gene: 6. The germline V gene has CDR1 MNHEY and CDR2 SVGAGI. CDR3 DNA: TGTGCCAGCTCTACCGGGACAGGGGGCTACGAGCAGTACTTC. Amino acids: CASSTGTGGYEQYF.

The chain employs TRBV10-1 and TRBJ1-1; D gene unclear. This CDR3 spans 13 amino acids. The germline CDR1 and CDR2 sequences are WNHNN and SYGVQD (reference sequence). The V and J ends lost 4 bases and 1 base respectively, with 7 bases between them. CDR3 nucleotide sequence: TGCGCCAGCAGTGCGGCAGGGAACACTGAAGCTTTCTTT. It is translated as CASSAAGNTEAFF.

This clone was counted a few times. This chain links TRBV29-1 with TRBJ1-1; D perhaps matches TRBD1 (5 bases). Trimming cost V 5 bases and J 1 base, with 8 bases left between them. Germline values: CDR1 SQVTM, CDR2 ANQGSEA. This CDR3 has 12 residues. CDR3 DNA sequence: TGCAGCGTTCAGGGCTGGAACACTGAAGCTTTCTTT. Translation: CSVQGWNTEAFF.